These 18 T cell receptor beta chains were all obtained from the same sample, sequenced in a study of monozygotic twins with inflammatory bowel disease. From its re-call of the 5' RACE reads, TCRdb lists each CDR3 protein once, without DNA. The sample data list approximately 150,000 distinct CDR3 sequences. The sequenced sample was blood. All receptors come from a human donor with ulcerative colitis or Crohn's disease, or a healthy co-twin of an affected twin (not recorded which).

V is TRBV5-1 and J is TRBJ2-5; the D gene TCRdb calls, TRBD1, cannot be checked with no DNA. The CDR3 contains 16 residues. Germline-derived CDR1 and CDR2 are SGHRS and YFSETQ. Here the CDR3 reads CASSLGQGARRETQYF.

This chain connects TRBV10-2 to TRBJ1-4; TCRdb returns TRBD1, unconfirmable since there is no DNA. CDR3 length: 16 residues. The germline gives CDR1 WSHSY, CDR2 SAAADI. The CDR3 is CASSEPLQATNEKLFF.

The rearrangement uses TRBV11-2 and TRBJ1-2. CDR1 is SGHAT and CDR2 is FQNNGV in the germline V gene. This CDR3 spans 12 amino acids. CDR3 amino acids: CASSTTTYGYTF. The full variable domain, its missing parts supplied by reference TRBV11-2 and TRBJ1-2, is EAGVAQSPRYKIIEKRQSVAFWCNPISGHATLYWYQQILGQGPKLLIQFQNNGVVDDSQLPKDRFSAERLKGVDSTLKIQPAKLEDSAVYLCASSTTTYGYTFGSGTRLTVV.

This chain uses TRBV19 with TRBJ1-4. The CDR3 extends over 14 amino acids. Germline loops: CDR1 LNHDA, CDR2 SQIVND (reference sequence). CDR3 residues: CASSIDGTNEKLFF.

The chain couples TRBV5-5 to TRBJ2-7; TCRdb proposes TRBD1, but this gene call is untestable without DNA. Germline V lookup: CDR1 SGHKS, CDR2 YYEKEE (reference sequence). The CDR3 length is 13 residues. The CDR3 sequence is CASSQGTAYEQYF. Full variable domain (remainder filled in from reference TRBV5-5 and TRBJ2-7): DAGVTQSPTHLIKTRGQQVTLRCSPISGHKSVSWYQQVLGQGPQFIFQYYEKEERGRGNFPDRFSARQFPNYSSELNVNALLLGDSALYLCASSQGTAYEQYFGPGTRLTVT.

J is TRBJ1-5 and V is TRBV28. The CDR3 extends over 15 amino acids. CDR1 and CDR2 (germline): MDHEN, SYDVKM. CDR3 loop: CASSFGARGNQPQHF.

V and J are TRBV6-1 and TRBJ1-1; lacking DNA, the TRBD1 call made by TCRdb goes unchecked. The germline V gene encodes CDR1 MNHNS and CDR2 SASEGT. The CDR3 extends over 14 amino acids. This CDR3 reads CASSDRGMNTEAFF.

The chain has TRBV6-4 and TRBJ2-5; TCRdb lists TRBD1, though no DNA is available to test this call. Germline V lookup: CDR1 MRHNA, CDR2 SNTAGT. The CDR3 spans 15 residues. This CDR3 reads CASSVGSGRQETQYF.

The V call is TRBV18, the J call TRBJ2-5; TCRdb calls TRBD1, which cannot be checked without DNA. The CDR3 runs 17 residues. CDR1 and CDR2 (germline): KGHSH, LQKENI. Here the CDR3 reads CASSPRSALETGETQYF.

The V gene is TRBV7-8, the J gene TRBJ1-5; TCRdb's D gene call, TRBD1, goes unchecked for lack of DNA. Germline loops: CDR1 SGHVS, CDR2 FQNEAQ. The CDR3 runs to 16 residues. This CDR3 reads CASSPRDRGLSQPQHF.

The chain is built from TRBV6-4 and TRBJ1-2; TCRdb proposes TRBD1, but this gene call is untestable without DNA. CDR3 length equals 12 residues. Germline CDR1 and CDR2: MRHNA and SNTAGT. CDR3 amino acids: CASSDGGYGYTF.

The chain carries TRBV20-1 and TRBJ2-6; absent DNA, TCRdb's TRBD1 call cannot be checked. The CDR3 contains 16 residues. In germline, CDR1 is DFQATT, CDR2 SNEGSKA (reference sequence). The CDR3 spells CSARVDRTSGANVLTF.

The V and J genes are TRBV16 and TRBJ1-5. CDR1 and CDR2 (germline): KGHSY, FQNENV. The CDR3 is made up of 15 amino acids. This CDR3 is CASSHSSSSNQPQHF.

The chain employs TRBV24-1 and TRBJ2-3; TCRdb picks TRBD2, but there is no DNA to check that call. This CDR3 is built from 16 residues. The germline gives CDR1 KGHDR, CDR2 SFDVKD. The CDR3 here is CATSEYRASNTDTQYF.

V and J are TRBV5-1 and TRBJ1-1; with no DNA, the TCRdb D assignment of TRBD1 cannot be verified. The CDR3 extends over 14 amino acids. CDR1 is SGHRS, CDR2 YFSETQ, per germline. The CDR3 spells CASSLTDRNTEAFF.

The chain links TRBV5-4 to TRBJ2-3. The V gene's germline CDR1 is SGHNT and CDR2 YYREEE (reference sequence). This CDR3 is 15 amino acids long. The chain's CDR3 is CASSSGQTSTDTQYF.

The chain uses TRBV6-6 and TRBJ2-7; no DNA is available, so the TRBD2 call from TCRdb remains unchecked. Germline CDR1 MNHNY, CDR2 SVGAGI (reference sequence). The CDR3 runs to 11 residues. The chain's CDR3 is CASSPAGEQYF.

The chain's CDR3 is CASSPNKAVNSPLHF. V gene TRBV12-3 or TRBV12-4 combines with J gene TRBJ1-6. This CDR3 is built from 15 residues.